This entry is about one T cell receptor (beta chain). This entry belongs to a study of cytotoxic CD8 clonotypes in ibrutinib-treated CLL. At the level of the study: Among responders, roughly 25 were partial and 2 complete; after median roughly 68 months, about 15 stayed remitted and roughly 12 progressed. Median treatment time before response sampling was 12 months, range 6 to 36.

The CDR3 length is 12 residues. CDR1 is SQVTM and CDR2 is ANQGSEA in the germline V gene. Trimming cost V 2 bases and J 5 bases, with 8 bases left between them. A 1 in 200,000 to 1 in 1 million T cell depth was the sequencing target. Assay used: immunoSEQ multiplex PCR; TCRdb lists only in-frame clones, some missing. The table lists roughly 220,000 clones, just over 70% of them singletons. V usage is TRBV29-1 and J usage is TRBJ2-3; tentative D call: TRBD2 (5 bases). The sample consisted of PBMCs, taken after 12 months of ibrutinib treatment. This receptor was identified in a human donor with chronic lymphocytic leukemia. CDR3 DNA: TGCAGCGTTGAATGGGGAGTAGATACGCAGTATTTT. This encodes CSVEWGVDTQYF.